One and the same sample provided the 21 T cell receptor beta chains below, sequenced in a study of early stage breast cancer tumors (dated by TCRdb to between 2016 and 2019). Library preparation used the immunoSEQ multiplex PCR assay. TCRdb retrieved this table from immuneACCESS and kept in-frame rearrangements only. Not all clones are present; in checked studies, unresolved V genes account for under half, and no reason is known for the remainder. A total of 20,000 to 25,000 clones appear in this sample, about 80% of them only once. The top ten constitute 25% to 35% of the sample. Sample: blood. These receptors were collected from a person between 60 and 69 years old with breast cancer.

CDR3 in DNA: TGTGCCAGCAGTCGGGACAGGGGTTCAATTATTCAGTACTTC. Translation gives CASSRDRGSIIQYF. The rearrangement joins TRBV14 to TRBJ2-4; 10 nucleotides line up with TRBD1. The V gene end was trimmed by 6 bases and the J gene end by 10 bases; junction bases not matched to a gene: 9. Germline V CDR1 and CDR2: SGHDN, FVKESK. CDR3 length: 14 amino acids.

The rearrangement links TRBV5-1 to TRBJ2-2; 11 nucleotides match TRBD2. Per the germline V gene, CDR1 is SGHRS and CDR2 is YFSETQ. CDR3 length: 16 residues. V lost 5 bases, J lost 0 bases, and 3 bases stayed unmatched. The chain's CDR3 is CASRLAGASNTGELFF. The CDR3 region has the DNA TGCGCCAGCAGACTAGCGGGAGCCTCGAACACCGGGGAGCTGTTTTTT.

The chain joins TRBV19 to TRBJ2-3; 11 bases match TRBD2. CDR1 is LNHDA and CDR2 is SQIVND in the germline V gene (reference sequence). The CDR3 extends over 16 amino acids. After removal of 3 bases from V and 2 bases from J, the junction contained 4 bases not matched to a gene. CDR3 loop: CASSITSGGNTDTQYF. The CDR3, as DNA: TGTGCCAGTAGTATCACTAGCGGGGGAAACACAGATACGCAGTATTTT.

The CDR3 bases are TGTGCCACCAGCAGAGTCCTCGACAATGAGCAGTTCTTC. Its protein is CATSRVLDNEQFF. The chain is built from TRBV15 and TRBJ2-1; D uncertain. This CDR3 spans 13 amino acids. Germline V CDR1 and CDR2: LNHNV, YYDKDF (reference sequence). Trimming pared 1 base from V and 5 bases from J, leaving 6 bases between.

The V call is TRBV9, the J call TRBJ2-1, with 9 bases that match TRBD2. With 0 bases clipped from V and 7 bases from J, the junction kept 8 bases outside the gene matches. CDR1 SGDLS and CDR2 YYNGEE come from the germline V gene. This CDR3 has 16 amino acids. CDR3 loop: CASSVVRAGGRNEQFF. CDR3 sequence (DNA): TGTGCCAGCAGCGTAGTCCGAGCGGGGGGCCGTAATGAGCAGTTCTTC.

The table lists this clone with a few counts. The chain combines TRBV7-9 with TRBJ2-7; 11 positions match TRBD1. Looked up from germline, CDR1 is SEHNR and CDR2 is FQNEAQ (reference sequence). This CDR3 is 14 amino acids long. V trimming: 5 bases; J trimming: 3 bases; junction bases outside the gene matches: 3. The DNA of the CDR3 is TGTGCCAGCAGCCCGGGACAGGGGGTCTACGAGCAGTACTTC. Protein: CASSPGQGVYEQYF.

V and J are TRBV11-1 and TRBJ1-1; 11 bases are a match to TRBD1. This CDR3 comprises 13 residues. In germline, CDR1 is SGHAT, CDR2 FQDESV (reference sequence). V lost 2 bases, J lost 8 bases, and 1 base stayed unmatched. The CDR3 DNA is TGTGCCAGCAGCTTACGGACAGGGGGCGAAGCTTTCTTT. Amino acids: CASSLRTGGEAFF.

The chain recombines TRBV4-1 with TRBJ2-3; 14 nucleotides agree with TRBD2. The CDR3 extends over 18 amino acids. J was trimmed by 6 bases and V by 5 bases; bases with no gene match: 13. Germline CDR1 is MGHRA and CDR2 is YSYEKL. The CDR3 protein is CASSGPAGRLAGGDTQYF. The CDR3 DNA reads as TGCGCCAGCAGCGGACCTGCGGGCCGACTAGCGGGAGGGGATACGCAGTATTTT.

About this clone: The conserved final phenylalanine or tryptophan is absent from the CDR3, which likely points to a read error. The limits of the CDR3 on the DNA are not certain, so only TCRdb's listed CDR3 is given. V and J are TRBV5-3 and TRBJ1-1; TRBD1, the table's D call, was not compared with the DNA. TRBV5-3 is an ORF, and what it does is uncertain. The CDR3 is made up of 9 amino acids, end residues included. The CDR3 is CARSCGTLN.

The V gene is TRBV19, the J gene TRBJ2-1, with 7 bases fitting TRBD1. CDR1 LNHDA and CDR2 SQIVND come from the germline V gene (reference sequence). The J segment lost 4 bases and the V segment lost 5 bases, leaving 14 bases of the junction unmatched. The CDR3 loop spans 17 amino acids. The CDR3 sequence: CASSPPLAGGIYNEQFF. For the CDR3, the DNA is TGTGCCAGTAGTCCCCCCTTGGCAGGGGGTATTTACAATGAGCAGTTCTTC. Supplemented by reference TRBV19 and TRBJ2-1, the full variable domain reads DGGITQSPKYLFRKEGQNVTLSCEQNLNHDAMYWYRQDPGQGLRLIYYSQIVNDFQKGDIAEGYSVSREKKESFPLTVTSAQKNPTAFYLCASSPPLAGGIYNEQFFGPGTRLTVL.

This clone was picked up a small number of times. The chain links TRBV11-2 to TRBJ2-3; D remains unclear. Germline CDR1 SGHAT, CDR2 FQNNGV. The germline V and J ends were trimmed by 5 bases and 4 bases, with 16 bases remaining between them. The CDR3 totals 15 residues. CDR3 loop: CASSHAATSSDTQYF. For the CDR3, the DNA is TGTGCCAGCAGCCACGCTGCCACCTCCTCAGATACGCAGTATTTT.

The CDR3 bases are TGTGCCAGCGGGGCTGGGGCCAACGTCCTGACTTTC. Its protein product is CASGAGANVLTF. The chain links TRBV27 to TRBJ2-6; D gene ambiguous. Trimming shortened V by 8 bases and J by 2 bases, and 4 bases separated the two germline ends. Germline loops: CDR1 MNHEY, CDR2 SMNVEV (reference sequence). The CDR3 covers 12 residues.

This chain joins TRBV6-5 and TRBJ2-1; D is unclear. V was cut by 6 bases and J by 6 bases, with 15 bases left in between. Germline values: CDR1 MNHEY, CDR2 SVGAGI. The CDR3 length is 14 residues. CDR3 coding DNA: TGTGCCAGCAGCATCCACTTCGAGCCCAATGAGCAGTTCTTC. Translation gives CASSIHFEPNEQFF.

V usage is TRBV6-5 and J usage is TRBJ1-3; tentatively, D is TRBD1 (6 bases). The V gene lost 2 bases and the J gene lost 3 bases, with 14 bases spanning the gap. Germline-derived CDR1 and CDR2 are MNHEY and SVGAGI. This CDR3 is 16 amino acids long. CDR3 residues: CASSYQPGAGGNTIYF. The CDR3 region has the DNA TGTGCCAGCAGTTACCAACCGGGGGCTGGTGGAAACACCATATATTTT.

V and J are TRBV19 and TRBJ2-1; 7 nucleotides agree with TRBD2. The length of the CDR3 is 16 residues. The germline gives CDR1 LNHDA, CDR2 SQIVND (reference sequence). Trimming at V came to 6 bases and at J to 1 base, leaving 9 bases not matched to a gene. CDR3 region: CASSQTSVASYNEQFF. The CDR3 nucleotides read TGTGCCAGTAGCCAAACTAGCGTAGCGTCCTACAATGAGCAGTTCTTC.

CDR3 loop: CAWRDRGNEKLFF. CDR3 DNA: TGTGCCTGGAGGGACCGGGGAAATGAAAAACTGTTTTTT. This chain joins TRBV30 and TRBJ1-4, with no clear D. The germline V gene encodes CDR1 GTSNPN and CDR2 SVGIG (reference sequence). The CDR3 sequence is 13 residues long. Trimming cost V 3 bases and J 5 bases, with 10 bases left between them.

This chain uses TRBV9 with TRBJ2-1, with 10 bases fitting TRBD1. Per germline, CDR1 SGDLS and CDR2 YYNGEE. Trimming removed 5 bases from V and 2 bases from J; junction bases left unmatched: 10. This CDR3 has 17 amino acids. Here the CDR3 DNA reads TGTGCCAGCAGTTCAACTTTCGGGACAGGGGCCTACAATGAGCAGTTCTTC. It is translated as CASSSTFGTGAYNEQFF.

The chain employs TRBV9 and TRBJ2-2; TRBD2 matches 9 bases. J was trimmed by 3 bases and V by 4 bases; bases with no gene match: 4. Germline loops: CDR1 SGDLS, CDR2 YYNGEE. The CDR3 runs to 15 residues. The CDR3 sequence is CASSPSGGHTGELFF. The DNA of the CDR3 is TGTGCCAGCAGCCCAAGCGGGGGGCACACCGGGGAGCTGTTTTTT.

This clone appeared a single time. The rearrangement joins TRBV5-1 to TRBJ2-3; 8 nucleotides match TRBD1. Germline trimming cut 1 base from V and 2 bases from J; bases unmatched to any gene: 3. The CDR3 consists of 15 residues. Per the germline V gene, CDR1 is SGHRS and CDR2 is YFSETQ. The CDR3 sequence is CASSLTGGNTDTQYF. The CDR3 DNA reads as TGCGCCAGCAGCTTGACAGGGGGAAACACAGATACGCAGTATTTT. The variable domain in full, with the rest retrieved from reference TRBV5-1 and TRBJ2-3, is KAGVTQTPRYLIKTRGQQVTLSCSPISGHRSVSWYQQTPGQGLQFLFEYFSETQRNKGNFPGRFSGRQFSNSRSEMNVSTLELGDSALYLCASSLTGGNTDTQYFGPGTRLTVL.

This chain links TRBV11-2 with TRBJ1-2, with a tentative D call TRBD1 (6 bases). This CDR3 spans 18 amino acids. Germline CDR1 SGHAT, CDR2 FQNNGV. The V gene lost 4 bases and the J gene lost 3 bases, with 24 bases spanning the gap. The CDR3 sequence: CASSWPGGPGHSHYGYTF. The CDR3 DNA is TGTGCCAGCAGCTGGCCCGGGGGACCGGGACATTCGCACTATGGCTACACCTTC.

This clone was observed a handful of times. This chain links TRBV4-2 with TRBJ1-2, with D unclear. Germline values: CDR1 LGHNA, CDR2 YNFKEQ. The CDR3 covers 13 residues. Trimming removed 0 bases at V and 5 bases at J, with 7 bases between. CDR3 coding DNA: TGTGCCAGCAGCCAAGATCTAGGGTATGGCTACACCTTC. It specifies CASSQDLGYGYTF.